Presented here are 31 T cell receptor beta chains from one specimen sequenced in a study of beta chain features in type 1 diabetes. All of the isolated RNA was reverse transcribed, so expressed TCRB transcripts were sequenced. Only in-frame clones appear in the TCRdb table, and some are missing; sequencing was by immunoSEQ multiplex PCR. The sample yields 600,000 to 700,000 clones, under 15% seen once. Their antigens remain unidentified. Study results and limitations: Among patients with Type 1 diabetes, TCRB CDR3s were moderately but significantly shorter in every one of the four CD4+ subsets.

The sample was naive CD4+ T cells from blood. Every receptor here comes from a man aged 18 to 35 with type 1 diabetes.

Written as DNA, the CDR3 is TGCGCCAGCAGCCCCGGGACAGTAGCCAAAAACATTCAGTACTTC. Its translation: CASSPGTVAKNIQYF. The rearrangement joins TRBV5-1 to TRBJ2-4; TRBD1 matches 7 bases. The CDR3 extends over 15 amino acids. Germline lookup yields CDR1 SGHRS and CDR2 YFSETQ. V lost 4 bases, J lost 0 bases, and 4 bases stayed unmatched.

The chain recombines TRBV7-9 with TRBJ1-5; D is ambiguous. CDR1 and CDR2 from the germline V gene are SEHNR and FQNEAQ (reference sequence). This CDR3 is 16 amino acids long. The V and J ends lost 0 bases and 7 bases respectively, with 16 bases between them. CDR3 region: CASSLASGAGIQPQHF. CDR3 nucleotides: TGTGCCAGCAGCTTAGCGTCTGGCGCGGGGATACAGCCCCAGCATTTT.

The sample holds a few counts of this clone. The chain employs TRBV5-1 and TRBJ1-6; D not resolved. The CDR3 loop spans 12 amino acids. The germline CDR1 and CDR2 sequences are SGHRS and YFSETQ. Trimming left V 5 bases short and J 9 bases short, with 9 bases between. CDR3 residues: CASSAEGSPLHF. In nucleotides, the CDR3 is TGCGCCAGCAGTGCGGAGGGTTCACCCCTCCACTTT.

The chain recombines TRBV4-2 with TRBJ2-6; 8 positions agree with TRBD1. The CDR3 length is 21 residues. Germline CDR1 is LGHNA and CDR2 is YNFKEQ. Unmatched junction bases numbered 14, after V lost 1 base and J lost 0 bases. This chain's CDR3 is CASSQGNVPETGVSGANVLTF. CDR3 sequence (DNA): TGTGCCAGCAGCCAAGGTAACGTCCCAGAGACAGGGGTCTCTGGGGCCAACGTCCTGACTTTC.

The chain carries TRBV7-6 and TRBJ2-5; D may be TRBD1 or TRBD2 (5 bases each). CDR1 and CDR2 from the germline V gene are SGHVS and FNYEAQ. Trimming removed 1 base at V and 5 bases at J, with 11 bases between. The CDR3 totals 14 residues. The CDR3 here is CASSLGGDAETQYF. The CDR3 DNA reads as TGTGCCAGCAGCTTAGGTGGGGACGCGGAGACCCAGTACTTC.

The V call is TRBV10-3, the J call TRBJ1-4, with a tentative D call TRBD1 (5 bases). Germline V gives CDR1 ENHRY, CDR2 SYGVKD. This CDR3 contains 14 residues. Trimming shortened V by 3 bases and J by 0 bases, and 5 bases separated the two germline ends. CDR3 nucleotide sequence: TGTGCCATCAGTGAAGGGGCAACTAATGAAAAACTGTTTTTT. Its translation is CAISEGATNEKLFF.

This clone was seen only a few times. The V and J genes are TRBV28 and TRBJ2-7, with D unclear. CDR1 is MDHEN and CDR2 is SYDVKM in the germline V gene. The V and J ends lost 2 bases and 3 bases respectively, with 11 bases between them. The CDR3 length is 14 residues. The CDR3 spells CASSLSSVVYEQYF. For the CDR3, the DNA is TGTGCCAGCAGTTTAAGCTCCGTTGTCTACGAGCAGTACTTC. Drawing the rest from reference TRBV28 and TRBJ2-7, the complete variable domain is DVKVTQSSRYLVKRTGEKVFLECVQDMDHENMFWYRQDPGLGLRLIYFSYDVKMKEKGDIPEGYSVSREKKERFSLILESASTNQTSMYLCASSLSSVVYEQYFGPGTRLTVT.

The chain uses TRBV20-1 and TRBJ2-1; unclear D gene. The V end lost 3 bases, the J end lost 8 bases, and 8 bases lay between the germline ends. The CDR3 covers 11 residues. CDR1 is DFQATT, CDR2 SNEGSKA, per germline (reference sequence). CDR3 coding DNA: TGCAGTGCTAGCGGTAGGGATGAGCAGTTCTTC. This codes for CSASGRDEQFF.

Of note for this clone: Other DNA sequences in this specimen translate into the identical CDR3. J is TRBJ1-1 and V is TRBV29-1, with unresolved D. Germline CDR1 and CDR2: SQVTM and ANQGSEA. With 4 bases removed from V and 2 bases from J, the gap between germline ends came to 2 bases. This CDR3 contains 10 residues. In DNA, the CDR3 is TGCAGCGTTGTTAACACTGAAGCTTTCTTT. This sequence encodes CSVVNTEAFF.

This clone has more than one count but fewer than ten. This specimen includes other DNA sequences encoding the same CDR3. The chain recombines TRBV30 with TRBJ2-7; D perhaps matches TRBD2 (5 bases). Germline assignment: CDR1 GTSNPN and CDR2 SVGIG (reference sequence). The CDR3 is 13 residues long. With 0 bases removed from V and 0 bases from J, the gap between germline ends came to 6 bases. The CDR3 loop is CAWSVGSSYEQYF. CDR3 nucleotides: TGTGCCTGGAGTGTAGGGAGCTCCTACGAGCAGTACTTC. Full variable domain (remainder filled in from reference TRBV30 and TRBJ2-7): SQTIHQWPATLVQPVGSPLSLECTVEGTSNPNLYWYRQAAGRGLQLLFYSVGIGQISSEVPQNLSASRPQDRQFILSSKKLLLSDSGFYLCAWSVGSSYEQYFGPGTRLTVT.

V and J are TRBV11-2 and TRBJ2-1, with D perhaps TRBD1 (5 bases). The germline V gene has CDR1 SGHAT and CDR2 FQNNGV. V shed 0 bases and J shed 6 bases, with 15 bases lying between them. CDR3 size: 16 residues. The chain's CDR3 is CASSLDLGRVGNEQFF. The CDR3 DNA reads as TGTGCCAGCAGCTTAGATTTAGGCAGGGTGGGCAATGAGCAGTTCTTC.

This chain joins TRBV27 and TRBJ1-6, with D perhaps matching TRBD1 (6 bases). Germline V CDR1 and CDR2: MNHEY, SMNVEV (reference sequence). The V end lost 5 bases, the J end lost 4 bases, and 9 bases lay between the germline ends. CDR3 length equals 14 residues. The CDR3 DNA is TGTGCCAGCAGTCAAACAGGGTATAATTCACCCCTCCACTTT. It encodes CASSQTGYNSPLHF.

This clone was observed a handful of times. V is TRBV18 and J is TRBJ2-3; TRBD1 is a possible D gene (7 bases). The V gene's germline CDR1 is KGHSH and CDR2 LQKENI. V was clipped by 2 bases and J by 2 bases, with 17 bases between them. The length of the CDR3 is 17 residues. The DNA for the CDR3 is TGTGCCAGCTCACCATCGGCGGGACAGACTTACACAGATACGCAGTATTTT. Its protein is CASSPSAGQTYTDTQYF.

This chain connects TRBV4-1 to TRBJ1-2; 9 bases fit TRBD1. The CDR3 contains 16 residues. The germline CDR1 and CDR2 sequences are MGHRA and YSYEKL. V trimming: 0 bases; J trimming: 8 bases; junction bases outside the gene matches: 10. The CDR3 loop reads CASSQEWDRASIGYTF. CDR3 DNA sequence: TGCGCCAGCAGCCAAGAGTGGGACAGGGCGTCGATCGGCTACACCTTC.

This clone was recorded a few times. This chain links TRBV28 with TRBJ1-1; unclear D gene. The V gene lost 2 bases and the J gene lost 4 bases, with 14 bases spanning the gap. Per germline, CDR1 MDHEN and CDR2 SYDVKM. The CDR3 has 15 amino acids. The CDR3 DNA sequence: TGTGCCAGCAGTTTAAGACCCTCCATGCGCACTGAAGCTTTCTTT. Its translation is CASSLRPSMRTEAFF.

The chain carries TRBV11-1 and TRBJ2-1; possibly TRBD1 for D (6 bases). With 1 base removed from V and 6 bases from J, the gap between germline ends came to 16 bases. Germline values: CDR1 SGHAT, CDR2 FQDESV (reference sequence). CDR3 size: 16 residues. CDR3 region: CASSLGYQGSINEQFF. The CDR3 nucleotides read TGTGCCAGCAGCTTAGGATATCAGGGGTCAATCAATGAGCAGTTCTTC.

This clone has a handful of counts. This chain connects TRBV30 to TRBJ1-6, with TRBD1 as a possible D gene (6 bases). This CDR3 has 15 residues. Deletions cut 3 bases from V and 3 bases from J, with 12 bases between. The germline V gene has CDR1 GTSNPN and CDR2 SVGIG (reference sequence). CDR3 amino acids: CAWSPGAFYNSPLHF. The CDR3 nucleotides read TGTGCCTGGAGCCCAGGGGCCTTCTATAATTCACCCCTCCACTTT.

The chain links TRBV20-1 to TRBJ2-3; 8 bases are shared with TRBD2. Germline V lookup: CDR1 DFQATT, CDR2 SNEGSKA (reference sequence). The CDR3 spans 11 residues. The CDR3 DNA reads TGCACCCGGGGGGGTACAGATACGCAGTATTTT. As protein: CTRGGTDTQYF.

The V gene is TRBV2, the J gene TRBJ1-1; TRBD1 is a possible D gene (6 bases). The CDR3 has 14 residues. Looked up from germline, CDR1 is SNHLY and CDR2 is FYNNEI. The V end lost 3 bases, the J end lost 3 bases, and 11 bases lay between the germline ends. The CDR3 DNA reads TGTGCCAGCAGTGAGTCGGGGGCCGACACTGAAGCTTTCTTT. Protein: CASSESGADTEAFF.

J is TRBJ1-6 and V is TRBV9, with TRBD1 identical over 8 bases. With V trimmed by 0 bases and J by 2 bases, 4 bases remained unmatched. Germline lookup yields CDR1 SGDLS and CDR2 YYNGEE. The CDR3 sequence is 17 residues long. In DNA, the CDR3 is TGTGCCAGCAGCGTAGACAGGGGGACAACCTATAATTCACCCCTCCACTTT. Its translation: CASSVDRGTTYNSPLHF.

The chain links TRBV30 to TRBJ2-2; D not resolved. Germline lookup yields CDR1 GTSNPN and CDR2 SVGIG (reference sequence). Trimming stripped 4 bases from V and 7 bases from J, with 7 bases between. This CDR3 spans 11 amino acids. CDR3 in amino acids: CAWNTVGELFF. DNA for the CDR3: TGTGCCTGGAACACCGTCGGGGAGCTGTTTTTT.

The CDR3 spells CASSGQQETQYF. The CDR3 region has the DNA TGTGCCAGTAGTGGGCAGCAAGAGACCCAGTACTTC. The V call is TRBV19, the J call TRBJ2-5; D is uncertain. Trimming pared 5 bases from V and 2 bases from J, leaving 6 bases between. Germline lookup yields CDR1 LNHDA and CDR2 SQIVND (reference sequence). CDR3 length: 12 residues.

The chain employs TRBV4-1 and TRBJ2-6; unclear D gene. V was cut by 4 bases and J by 4 bases, with 20 bases left in between. CDR3 length: 18 residues. Germline CDR1 is MGHRA and CDR2 is YSYEKL. CDR3 in amino acids: CASSPPQGRVVGANVLTF. CDR3 nucleotides: TGCGCCAGCAGCCCGCCGCAAGGACGGGTCGTGGGGGCCAACGTCCTGACTTTC.

This clone showed up just a few times. The same CDR3 is also encoded by other DNA sequences in this sample. In DNA form, the CDR3 reads TGTGCCAGCAGCTTGGCGGCGGGGGGGCCGTACGAGCAGTACTTC. Its translation is CASSLAAGGPYEQYF. The chain joins TRBV5-4 to TRBJ2-7, with 9 bases fitting TRBD2. Germline trimming cut 0 bases from V and 4 bases from J; bases unmatched to any gene: 5. Germline loops: CDR1 SGHNT, CDR2 YYREEE (reference sequence). CDR3 length: 15 residues.

This chain uses TRBV15 with TRBJ1-4; D unclear. V lost 1 base and J 8 bases, leaving 14 bases between the germline ends. CDR1 and CDR2 (germline): LNHNV, YYDKDF (reference sequence). The CDR3 consists of 15 residues. CDR3 nucleotides: TGTGCCACCAGCAGAGCTGGAGTAAAAGGGGAAAAACTGTTTTTT. Translation gives CATSRAGVKGEKLFF.

Comment on this clone: The same CDR3 arises from other DNA sequences in this sample as well. The chain combines TRBV7-2 with TRBJ1-2; TRBD1 is a possible D gene (6 bases). The CDR3 sequence is 13 residues long. Germline values: CDR1 SGHTA, CDR2 FQGNSA. Trimming removed 0 bases at V and 5 bases at J, with 7 bases between. The CDR3 DNA is TGTGCCAGCAGCTTAGCGGGGGCGTATGGCTACACCTTC. It translates to CASSLAGAYGYTF. The full variable domain, completed using reference TRBV7-2 and TRBJ1-2, is GAGVSQSPSNKVTEKGKDVELRCDPISGHTALYWYRQSLGQGLEFLIYFQGNSAPDKSGLPSDRFSAERTGGSVSTLTIQRTQQEDSAVYLCASSLAGAYGYTFGSGTRLTVV.

CDR3 DNA: TGTGCCAGCAGGACTGGGGGGAGCACTGAAGCTTTCTTT. Protein product: CASRTGGSTEAFF. The V and J genes are TRBV6-6 and TRBJ1-1; D is perhaps TRBD1 (5 bases). This CDR3 region has 13 residues. From germline, CDR1 is MNHNY and CDR2 SVGAGI (reference sequence). The V gene lost 6 bases and the J gene lost 4 bases, with 12 bases spanning the gap.

The rearrangement links TRBV5-1 to TRBJ1-1; D unclear. CDR1 SGHRS and CDR2 YFSETQ come from the germline V gene. The CDR3 loop spans 13 amino acids. Trimming shortened V by 6 bases and J by 5 bases, and 14 bases separated the two germline ends. The CDR3 spells CASTLSGETEAFF. The CDR3 DNA is TGCGCCAGCACCCTCTCGGGCGAGACTGAAGCTTTCTTT.

This clone occurred a few times. The chain combines TRBV2 with TRBJ2-1; possibly TRBD2 for D (6 bases). Germline CDR1 SNHLY, CDR2 FYNNEI. Trimming took off 6 bases at V and 8 bases at J, with 20 bases between the two ends. The CDR3 loop spans 15 amino acids. In nucleotides, the CDR3 is TGTGCCAGCAGGGCACAGGCTACTAGCAGGGATGAGCAGTTCTTC. Translating gives CASRAQATSRDEQFF.

The chain joins TRBV7-8 to TRBJ1-5; 10 nucleotides line up with TRBD1. The CDR3 is 16 residues long. V lost 1 base to trimming and J lost 7 bases; unmatched junction nucleotides: 7. Germline assignment: CDR1 SGHVS and CDR2 FQNEAQ. The CDR3 loop reads CASSLEGQGNVQPQHF. CDR3 sequence (DNA): TGTGCCAGCAGCTTAGAGGGACAGGGGAATGTGCAGCCCCAGCATTTT.

This clone was detected only a few times. Other DNA variants within this sample encode the same CDR3. The chain joins TRBV5-1 to TRBJ2-6, with D perhaps matching TRBD1 (5 bases). V shed 1 base and J shed 0 bases, with 5 bases lying between them. Germline CDR1 and CDR2: SGHRS and YFSETQ. The CDR3 spans 15 residues. The CDR3 protein is CASSLQGSGANVLTF. The CDR3 DNA follows: TGCGCCAGCAGCTTGCAGGGCTCTGGGGCCAACGTCCTGACTTTC.